The 8 T cell receptor beta chains below all came from one sample that was sequenced in a study of beta chain features in type 1 diabetes. Study conclusions and caveats: Type 1 diabetes patients had TCRB CDR3s that were shorter (moderately but significantly so) in all four CD4+ subsets.

The authors reverse transcribed all of the isolated RNA, so sequencing captured expressed TCRB transcripts. The protocol was immunoSEQ multiplex PCR, while the TCRdb copy is restricted to in-frame clones and leaves out a portion. This sample has about 650,000 clones, with around 12% found just once. Their antigen targets remain unknown. Material for sequencing was naive CD4+ T cells from blood. The receptor source for this set is a man aged 30 to 45 with type 1 diabetes.

V is TRBV6-1 and J is TRBJ2-3; 9 nucleotides agree with TRBD1. The CDR3 runs 13 residues. Germline V gives CDR1 MNHNS, CDR2 SASEGT. The trim removed 7 bases at V and 6 bases at J, leaving 5 bases unmatched. CDR3 region: CASITGGQDTQYF. As DNA, the CDR3 is TGTGCCAGCATTACAGGGGGCCAGGATACGCAGTATTTT.

V usage is TRBV7-2 and J usage is TRBJ1-4, with D maybe TRBD1 (6 bases). CDR3 length: 15 amino acids. Germline loops: CDR1 SGHTA, CDR2 FQGNSA. Deletions cut 2 bases from V and 1 base from J, with 8 bases between. The CDR3 spells CASSLSTGTNEKLFF. The CDR3 DNA sequence: TGTGCCAGCAGCTTATCGACAGGAACTAATGAAAAACTGTTTTTT.

The chain joins TRBV7-2 to TRBJ1-2; 8 bases map to TRBD1. The CDR3 length is 18 residues. Germline V gene sequence: CDR1 SGHTA, CDR2 FQGNSA. Trimming at V came to 3 bases and at J to 0 bases, leaving 12 bases not matched to a gene. The CDR3 protein is CASSFLGTTTGANYGYTF. In DNA form, the CDR3 reads TGTGCCAGCAGCTTTCTAGGAACGACGACAGGGGCTAACTATGGCTACACCTTC.

The V call is TRBV6-9, the J call TRBJ2-5; 8 nucleotides align to TRBD2. J lost 4 bases, V lost 0 bases, and 13 bases had no gene match. The CDR3 sequence is 18 residues long. Germline V gives CDR1 MNHGY, CDR2 SVAAGI. The CDR3 DNA sequence: TGTGCCAGCAGTTATTCTTCGGATCGGGGGGGCGTAGGAGAGACCCAGTACTTC. Protein product: CASSYSSDRGGVGETQYF.

The chain uses TRBV5-4 and TRBJ1-5; no clear D. Germline CDR1 and CDR2: SGHNT and YYREEE (reference sequence). Deletions cut 0 bases from V and 7 bases from J, with 11 bases between. The CDR3 spans 14 residues. CDR3 nucleotides: TGTGCCAGCAGCTTGGGTGGAGGTCGGCAGCCCCAGCATTTT. It encodes CASSLGGGRQPQHF.

In this sample, this clone turned up a few times. The J gene is TRBJ1-5, the V gene TRBV11-1; D unclear. The CDR3 has 16 residues. In germline, CDR1 is SGHAT, CDR2 FQDESV (reference sequence). Trimming removed 2 bases at V and 0 bases at J, with 11 bases between. The CDR3 nucleotides read TGTGCCAGCAGCTTAAGCCAGCTAGATAGCAATCAGCCCCAGCATTTT. Translation: CASSLSQLDSNQPQHF.

Only a few counts were recorded for this clone. V usage is TRBV4-3 and J usage is TRBJ2-7, with a weak D call TRBD2 (7 bases). Trimming shortened V by 3 bases and J by 6 bases, and 21 bases separated the two germline ends. The CDR3 runs to 16 residues. Germline V gives CDR1 LGHNA, CDR2 YSLEER. CDR3 sequence: CASSHTLGQGGGEQYF. The DNA for the CDR3 is TGCGCCAGCAGCCACACCCTAGGGCAAGGGGGGGGCGAGCAGTACTTC.

The table lists this clone with a few counts. The gene calls are TRBV11-2 and TRBJ1-4; no definite D call. V was pared by 5 bases and J by 1 base, with 11 bases between. CDR1 and CDR2 from the germline V gene are SGHAT and FQNNGV. The CDR3 consists of 15 residues. The CDR3 DNA sequence: TGTGCCAGCAGCGCTTTCAGCGGAACTAATGAAAAACTGTTTTTT. Translated: CASSAFSGTNEKLFF.